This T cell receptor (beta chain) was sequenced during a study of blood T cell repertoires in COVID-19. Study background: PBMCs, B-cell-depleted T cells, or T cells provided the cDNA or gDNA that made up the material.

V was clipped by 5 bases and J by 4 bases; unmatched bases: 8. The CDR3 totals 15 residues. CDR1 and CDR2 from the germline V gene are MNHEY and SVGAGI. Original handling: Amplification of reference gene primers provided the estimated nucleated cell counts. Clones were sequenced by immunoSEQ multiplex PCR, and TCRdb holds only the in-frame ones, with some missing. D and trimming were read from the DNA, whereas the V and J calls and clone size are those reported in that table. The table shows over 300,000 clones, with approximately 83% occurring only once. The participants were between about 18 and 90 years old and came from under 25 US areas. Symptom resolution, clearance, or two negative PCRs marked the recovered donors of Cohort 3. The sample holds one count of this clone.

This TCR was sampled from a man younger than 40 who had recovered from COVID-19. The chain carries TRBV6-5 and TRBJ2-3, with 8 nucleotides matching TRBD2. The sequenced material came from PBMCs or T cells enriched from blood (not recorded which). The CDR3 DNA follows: TGTGCCAGCAGTCAGCGGGGGAAGGATGCAGATACGCAGTATTTT. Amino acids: CASSQRGKDADTQYF.